The next 11 T cell receptor beta chains were all read from a single sample in a study of cytotoxic CD8 clonotypes in ibrutinib-treated CLL. Libraries were prepared by immunoSEQ multiplex PCR; TCRdb keeps only in-frame clonotypes and omits some of them. The data hold approximately 120,000 clones, with 58% observed a single time. Sample: PBMCs, taken after 24 months of ibrutinib treatment. These receptors all come from a human donor with chronic lymphocytic leukemia.

This sequence joins TRBV9 and TRBJ2-2; 7 bases are a match to TRBD1. CDR1 and CDR2 from the germline V gene are SGDLS and YYNGEE. Trimming took 3 bases from V and 5 from J; bases not matched to a gene: 7. CDR3 length: 15 residues. The CDR3 DNA is TGTGCCAGCAGCGCCCGACAGGGACCTACCGGGGAGCTGTTTTTT. Amino acid sequence: CASSARQGPTGELFF.

The rearrangement uses TRBV11-3 and TRBJ2-5, with 10 bases matching TRBD1. The CDR3 is made up of 15 amino acids. V lost 3 bases, J lost 4 bases, and 5 bases stayed unmatched. Germline V gives CDR1 SGHNT, CDR2 YENEEA. The CDR3 DNA follows: TGTGCCAGCAGCTTCTGGACAGGGGGGATAGAGACCCAGTACTTC. This sequence encodes CASSFWTGGIETQYF. Together with reference TRBV11-3 and TRBJ2-5, the CDR3 gives the full variable domain: EAGVVQSPRYKIIEKKQPVAFWCNPISGHNTLYWYLQNLGQGPELLIRYENEEAVDDSQLPKDRFSAERLKGVDSTLKIQPAELGDSAVYLCASSFWTGGIETQYFGPGTRLLVL.

This clone was found a few times. The V call is TRBV29-1, the J call TRBJ1-5, with 7 bases lining up with TRBD1. In germline, CDR1 is SQVTM, CDR2 ANQGSEA. V trimming: 8 bases; J trimming: 3 bases; junction bases outside the gene matches: 13. This CDR3 has 15 amino acids. The CDR3 here is CSTPCRGTANQPQHF. The CDR3 nucleotides read TGCAGCACCCCCTGTAGGGGGACAGCCAATCAGCCCCAGCATTTT. Using reference TRBV29-1 and TRBJ1-5 for the parts outside the CDR3, the full variable domain is SAVISQKPSRDICQRGTSLTIQCQVDSQVTMMFWYRQQPGQSLTLIATANQGSEATYESGFVIDKFPISRPNLTFSTLTVSNMSPEDSSIYLCSTPCRGTANQPQHFGDGTRLSIL.

This rearrangement joins TRBV2 to TRBJ1-5; perhaps TRBD1 as D (5 bases). The CDR3 runs to 13 residues. The V end was cut by 3 bases, the J end by 7 bases, with 10 bases between. Per the germline V gene, CDR1 is SNHLY and CDR2 is FYNNEI. CDR3 residues: CASSDAGWQPQHF. DNA of the CDR3: TGTGCCAGCAGTGATGCAGGGTGGCAGCCCCAGCATTTT.

The chain has TRBV7-2 and TRBJ2-7; unclear D gene. Germline V lookup: CDR1 SGHTA, CDR2 FQGNSA. Trimming shortened V by 6 bases and J by 1 base, and 16 bases separated the two germline ends. This CDR3 contains 15 residues. This chain's CDR3 is CASSPRRQRSYEQYF. The CDR3 bases are TGTGCCAGCAGTCCCCGCCGGCAGAGATCCTACGAGCAGTACTTC.

The table lists this clone with a few counts. The chain recombines TRBV27 with TRBJ1-1; no clear D. Per the germline V gene, CDR1 is MNHEY and CDR2 is SMNVEV (reference sequence). This CDR3 has 13 residues. Trimming removed 0 bases from V and 3 bases from J, with 5 bases in between. The DNA for the CDR3 is TGTGCCAGCAGTTTATCGGAAGACACTGAAGCTTTCTTT. This translates into CASSLSEDTEAFF.

This clone was detected a few times. J is TRBJ1-5 and V is TRBV29-1, with TRBD1 matching over 10 bases. Germline V gives CDR1 SQVTM, CDR2 ANQGSEA. This CDR3 has 13 residues. With 4 bases clipped from V and 6 bases from J, the junction kept 3 bases outside the gene matches. DNA for the CDR3: TGCAGCGTTGGACAGGGGGCCGGTCAGCCCCAGCATTTT. It codes for CSVGQGAGQPQHF.

This clone has only a few counts. The chain is built from TRBV5-6 and TRBJ2-1, with 9 bases lining up with TRBD2. The trim removed 7 bases at V and 10 bases at J, leaving 15 bases unmatched. The CDR3 has 15 residues. Per the germline V gene, CDR1 is SGHDT and CDR2 is YYEEEE. Here the CDR3 DNA reads TGTGCCAGCGATCTGCGGGGGCTAGCGGGGAACGAGCAGTTCTTC. Protein sequence: CASDLRGLAGNEQFF. The whole variable domain, filled in from reference TRBV5-6 and TRBJ2-1, reads DAGVTQSPTHLIKTRGQQVTLRCSPKSGHDTVSWYQQALGQGPQFIFQYYEEEERQRGNFPDRFSGHQFPNYSSELNVNALLLGDSALYLCASDLRGLAGNEQFFGPGTRLTVL.

The V and J genes are TRBV9 and TRBJ1-2; tentative D call: TRBD1 (5 bases). There are 15 residues in the CDR3. Germline CDR1 is SGDLS and CDR2 is YYNGEE. The V gene lost 0 bases and the J gene lost 7 bases, with 16 bases spanning the gap. As DNA, the CDR3 is TGTGCCAGCAGCGTAGTGTTTGGGACGGCCGGTGGCTACACCTTC. It is translated as CASSVVFGTAGGYTF.

The sample holds one count of this clone. The chain combines TRBV6-6 with TRBJ1-5; the D is unclear. This CDR3 region has 13 residues. The germline gives CDR1 MNHNY, CDR2 SVGAGI (reference sequence). Trimming left V 6 bases short and J 4 bases short, with 10 bases between. CDR3 sequence: CASSPQRNQPQHF. The DNA of the CDR3 is TGTGCCAGCAGCCCCCAGCGGAATCAGCCCCAGCATTTT.

The sample holds a few counts of this clone. The rearrangement uses TRBV30 and TRBJ1-6; no reliable D call. The length of the CDR3 is 14 residues. Germline V gene data show CDR1 as GTSNPN and CDR2 as SVGIG (reference sequence). V gave up 8 bases and J gave up 9 bases, with 20 bases separating them. The CDR3 region is CARRNPGFRSPLHF. CDR3 in DNA: TGTGCCCGACGAAATCCGGGGTTTCGTTCACCCCTCCACTTT.